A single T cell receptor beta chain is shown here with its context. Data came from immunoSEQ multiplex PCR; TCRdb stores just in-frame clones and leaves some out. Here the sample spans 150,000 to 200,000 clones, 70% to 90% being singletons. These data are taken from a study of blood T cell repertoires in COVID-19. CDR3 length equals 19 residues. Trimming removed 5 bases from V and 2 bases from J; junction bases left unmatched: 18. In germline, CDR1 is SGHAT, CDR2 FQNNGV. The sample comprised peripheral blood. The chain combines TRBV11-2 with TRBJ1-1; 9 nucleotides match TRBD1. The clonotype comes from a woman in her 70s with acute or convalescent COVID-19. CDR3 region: CASSVRRLDRGLNNTEAFF. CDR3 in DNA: TGTGCCAGCAGCGTACGACGCTTGGACAGGGGACTTAACAACACTGAAGCTTTCTTT.